This passage covers 14 T cell receptor beta chains from one sample sequenced in a study of cytomegalovirus exposure and HLA in healthy donors. The PCR ran on 60 Vbeta and 13 Jbeta primers. Here immunoSEQ multiplex PCR was the method, and the copy in TCRdb shows in-frame clones only, minus some. The sample has over 55,000 clones, around 82% seen once; the top ten hold about 6.5%. Input material: PBMCs. These receptors all stem from a male donor in good health and CMV-seronegative.

The table lists this clone with a few counts. The chain has TRBV10-3 and TRBJ2-3, with 11 bases identical to TRBD2. With V trimmed by 2 bases and J by 0 bases, 10 bases remained unmatched. There are 19 residues in the CDR3. Germline assignment: CDR1 ENHRY and CDR2 SYGVKD. The CDR3 is CAISELFSGGASSTDTQYF. The CDR3 coding sequence is TGTGCCATCAGTGAGCTATTTAGCGGGGGGGCTTCTAGCACAGATACGCAGTATTTT.

Here the CDR3 reads CASSYTGDYGYTF. CDR3 coding DNA: TGTGCCAGCAGTTACACAGGGGACTATGGCTACACCTTC. V usage is TRBV6-6 and J usage is TRBJ1-2, with TRBD1 matching 7 bases. The CDR3 has 13 residues. Trimming removed 2 bases from V and 3 bases from J; junction bases left unmatched: 0. CDR1 and CDR2 (germline): MNHNY, SVGAGI (reference sequence).

The V and J genes are TRBV5-6 and TRBJ2-3; possibly TRBD2 for D (6 bases). CDR1 is SGHDT, CDR2 YYEEEE, per germline. The CDR3 runs 14 residues. The ends were cut back, 3 bases at V and 2 bases at J, with 10 bases in the middle. In nucleotides, the CDR3 is TGTGCCAGCAGCTCACTAGCTTCCACAGATACGCAGTATTTT. It is translated as CASSSLASTDTQYF.

This rearrangement joins TRBV6-5 to TRBJ1-3, with 8 bases aligning to TRBD1. The CDR3 extends over 15 amino acids. The germline V gene encodes CDR1 MNHEY and CDR2 SVGAGI. V gave up 6 bases and J gave up 2 bases; unmatched junction bases: 6. The CDR3 here is CASSSGQGPGNTIYF. CDR3 DNA sequence: TGTGCCAGCAGCTCAGGACAGGGTCCTGGAAACACCATATATTTT.

The rearrangement joins TRBV4-3 to TRBJ1-1, with TRBD1 matching 7 bases. With 4 bases clipped from V and 0 bases from J, the junction kept 2 bases outside the gene matches. This CDR3 comprises 14 residues. Germline lookup yields CDR1 LGHNA and CDR2 YSLEER. CDR3 in amino acids: CASSPGTVNTEAFF. CDR3 bases: TGCGCCAGCAGCCCGGGGACAGTGAACACTGAAGCTTTCTTT.

The V call is TRBV18, the J call TRBJ1-3, with D uncertain. Trimming cost V 3 bases and J 0 bases, with 12 bases left between them. The length of the CDR3 is 16 residues. Germline V gene lookup returns CDR1 KGHSH and CDR2 LQKENI. The CDR3 loop is CASSPEQSFSGNTIYF. In DNA, the CDR3 is TGTGCCAGCTCACCGGAACAGTCTTTCTCTGGAAACACCATATATTTT. Full variable domain (outside the CDR3, taken from reference TRBV18 and TRBJ1-3): NAGVMQNPRHLVRRRGQEARLRCSPMKGHSHVYWYRQLPEEGLKFMVYLQKENIIDESGMPKERFSAEFPKEGPSILRIQQVVRGDSAAYFCASSPEQSFSGNTIYFGEGSWLTVV.

This chain links TRBV6-1 with TRBJ1-2; 8 bases line up with TRBD1. CDR1 MNHNS and CDR2 SASEGT come from the germline V gene. J lost 5 bases, V lost 2 bases, and 4 bases had no gene match. This CDR3 has 14 amino acids. The DNA of the CDR3 is TGTGCCAGCAGTGAAACAGGGGGGATATATGGCTACACCTTC. Its translation: CASSETGGIYGYTF.

This chain connects TRBV14 to TRBJ1-1; the D gene is possibly TRBD1 (5 bases). The CDR3 runs to 15 residues. The V gene lost 7 bases and the J gene lost 0 bases, with 15 bases spanning the gap. Per the germline V gene, CDR1 is SGHDN and CDR2 is FVKESK. The CDR3 DNA is TGTGCCAGCACTCCCTGGGAGGGGATGAACACTGAAGCTTTCTTT. It translates to CASTPWEGMNTEAFF.

The chain has TRBV30 and TRBJ2-1; D is possibly TRBD2 (7 bases). The CDR3 length is 12 residues. Germline-derived CDR1 and CDR2 are GTSNPN and SVGIG (reference sequence). Trimming removed 0 bases at V and 13 bases at J, with 13 bases between. The CDR3 spells CAWSVPGGPQFF. Here the CDR3 DNA reads TGTGCCTGGAGTGTACCGGGGGGCCCTCAGTTCTTC.

This rearrangement joins TRBV7-2 to TRBJ2-7, with a weak D call TRBD1 (6 bases). The germline V gene has CDR1 SGHTA and CDR2 FQGNSA. V lost 7 bases, J lost 0 bases, and 19 bases lay in between. This CDR3 is 16 amino acids long. The CDR3, as DNA: TGTGCCAGCACCTATACAACGGGACATACCTCCTACGAGCAGTACTTC. Amino acids: CASTYTTGHTSYEQYF.

This chain uses TRBV9 with TRBJ2-7; 7 nucleotides align to TRBD2. The CDR3 has 14 amino acids. Germline lookup yields CDR1 SGDLS and CDR2 YYNGEE. V lost 2 bases and J lost 4; bases outside the gene matches: 6. CDR3 sequence: CASSVGGGEYEQYF. The DNA of the CDR3 is TGTGCCAGCAGCGTGGGGGGAGGGGAGTACGAGCAGTACTTC. Based on the CDR3 plus reference TRBV9 and TRBJ2-7, the full variable domain is DSGVTQTPKHLITATGQRVTLRCSPRSGDLSVYWYQQSLDQGLQFLIQYYNGEERAKGNILERFSAQQFPDLHSELNLSSLELGDSALYFCASSVGGGEYEQYFGPGTRLTVT.

The V gene is TRBV6-5, the J gene TRBJ2-2; 8 positions match TRBD1. With V trimmed by 5 bases and J by 5 bases, 7 bases remained unmatched. This CDR3 has 15 residues. CDR1 MNHEY and CDR2 SVGAGI come from the germline V gene. The chain's CDR3 is CASSPRQGFTGELFF. CDR3 in DNA: TGTGCCAGCAGTCCCCGACAGGGGTTTACCGGGGAGCTGTTTTTT.

V is TRBV7-2 and J is TRBJ1-4; a possible D gene is TRBD1 (6 bases). The CDR3 is 15 amino acids. V was cut by 4 bases and J by 5 bases, with 14 bases left in between. Germline V gene lookup returns CDR1 SGHTA and CDR2 FQGNSA. The CDR3 spells CASSYLGGLNEKLFF. CDR3 bases: TGTGCCAGCAGCTACCTCGGGGGGCTAAATGAAAAACTGTTTTTT.

This chain links TRBV25-1 with TRBJ1-2; unclear D gene. The CDR3 covers 14 residues. From germline, CDR1 is MGHDK and CDR2 SYGVNS. The V gene lost 3 bases and the J gene lost 0 bases, with 8 bases spanning the gap. This CDR3 is CASSDRNPNYGYTF. The CDR3 DNA reads as TGTGCCAGCAGTGACAGGAATCCTAACTATGGCTACACCTTC.